This is a list of T cell receptor beta chains from one sample in a study of identical twins. Using its own MiXCR run on the 5' RACE reads, TCRdb lists one record per CDR3 protein. The sample records more than 600,000 distinct CDR3 sequences, around a sixth being singletons. This sample was also put to use in a study of T cells expressing NK-cell markers.

The sequenced sample consisted of PBMCs. Receptors were obtained from a woman younger than 35 in good health. CDR3s include the opening cysteine and the closing phenylalanine or tryptophan. The order of the fields is V gene, J gene, clone size, CDR3 protein. Some rows have no size entry. The others give once, few or many, or a class for an expanded clone.

v_gene: TRBV12-3/TRBV12-4; j_gene: TRBJ2-2; abundance: .; CDR3aa: CASSLGQGYTGELFF
v_gene: TRBV7-2; j_gene: TRBJ2-4; abundance: many; CDR3aa: CASSLAGVAKNIQYF
v_gene: TRBV20-1; j_gene: TRBJ1-2; abundance: .; CDR3aa: CSAGGGTNYGYTF
v_gene: TRBV20-1; j_gene: TRBJ2-3; abundance: few; CDR3aa: CSARDLASGRPTDTQYF
v_gene: TRBV14; j_gene: TRBJ2-7; abundance: .; CDR3aa: CASSQDSDEQYF
v_gene: TRBV6-4; j_gene: TRBJ2-2; abundance: .; CDR3aa: CASRAGTAPTGELFF
v_gene: TRBV7-8; j_gene: TRBJ2-5; abundance: .; CDR3aa: CASSLREKTQYF
v_gene: TRBV4-3; j_gene: TRBJ2-1; abundance: .; CDR3aa: CASSRSGRAPYNEQFF
v_gene: TRBV29-1; j_gene: TRBJ2-7; abundance: .; CDR3aa: CSTGEDYEQYF
v_gene: TRBV20-1; j_gene: TRBJ1-1; abundance: few; CDR3aa: CSARDVKGGNTEAFF
v_gene: TRBV5-5; j_gene: TRBJ2-5; abundance: .; CDR3aa: CASSIGQETQYF
v_gene: TRBV12-3/TRBV12-4; j_gene: TRBJ2-5; abundance: .; CDR3aa: CASRGDWGETQYF
v_gene: TRBV6-1; j_gene: TRBJ2-3; abundance: .; CDR3aa: CASSGVRGRRSDTQYF
v_gene: TRBV3-1; j_gene: TRBJ1-2; abundance: .; CDR3aa: CASSHADRVGNYGYTF
v_gene: TRBV27; j_gene: TRBJ2-7; abundance: few; CDR3aa: CASSTHGQGTYEQYF
v_gene: TRBV3-1; j_gene: TRBJ2-7; abundance: .; CDR3aa: CASSHWRAGEQYF
v_gene: TRBV7-2; j_gene: TRBJ2-2; abundance: .; CDR3aa: CASNVGGTGELFF
v_gene: TRBV3-1; j_gene: TRBJ1-5; abundance: many; CDR3aa: CASSQSYSNQPQHF
v_gene: TRBV20-1; j_gene: TRBJ2-7; abundance: .; CDR3aa: CSARLAGRAEQYF
v_gene: TRBV11-2; j_gene: TRBJ2-7; abundance: once; CDR3aa: CASSLGGLAVTYEQYF
v_gene: TRBV5-1; j_gene: TRBJ1-2; abundance: many; CDR3aa: CASSARDGYGYTF
v_gene: TRBV6-2/TRBV6-3; j_gene: TRBJ2-3; abundance: .; CDR3aa: CARFPVGTDTQYF
v_gene: TRBV2; j_gene: TRBJ1-5; abundance: .; CDR3aa: CASSEARTFSNQPQHF
v_gene: TRBV10-3; j_gene: TRBJ2-5; abundance: .; CDR3aa: CAIRATNLQETQYF
v_gene: TRBV6-5; j_gene: TRBJ2-1; abundance: .; CDR3aa: CASSFSPPYNEQFF
v_gene: TRBV2; j_gene: TRBJ2-5; abundance: few; CDR3aa: CASSDREVTQYF
v_gene: TRBV12-3/TRBV12-4; j_gene: TRBJ1-1; abundance: .; CDR3aa: CASRISGPRTEAFF
v_gene: TRBV6-2/TRBV6-3; j_gene: TRBJ2-7; abundance: few; CDR3aa: CASSGTSGNEQYF
v_gene: TRBV18; j_gene: TRBJ2-3; abundance: few; CDR3aa: CASSHSLAELTDTQYF
v_gene: TRBV6-1; j_gene: TRBJ2-3; abundance: .; CDR3aa: CASSRRGALAHTQYF
v_gene: TRBV21-1; j_gene: TRBJ2-2; abundance: few; CDR3aa: CASSKAGLPSVGTGELFF
v_gene: TRBV11-1; j_gene: TRBJ2-3; abundance: .; CDR3aa: CASSYAPTPVLPGNTQYF
v_gene: TRBV5-1; j_gene: TRBJ2-1; abundance: few; CDR3aa: CASSSMGSSNEQFF
v_gene: TRBV12-3/TRBV12-4; j_gene: TRBJ2-7; abundance: few; CDR3aa: CASSQRVPAYYEQYF
v_gene: TRBV29-1; j_gene: TRBJ2-7; abundance: few; CDR3aa: CSVREPLLYEQYF
v_gene: TRBV12-3/TRBV12-4; j_gene: TRBJ2-1; abundance: .; CDR3aa: CASSLAVRQFF
v_gene: TRBV20-1; j_gene: TRBJ2-1; abundance: .; CDR3aa: CSHPRGGRSEQFF
v_gene: TRBV10-3; j_gene: TRBJ2-7; abundance: few; CDR3aa: CATTFVGRLYF
v_gene: TRBV20-1; j_gene: TRBJ2-7; abundance: .; CDR3aa: CSARGPFGTIPYEQYF
v_gene: TRBV15; j_gene: TRBJ2-5; abundance: once; CDR3aa: CATSKGNGAGETQYF
v_gene: TRBV5-6; j_gene: TRBJ2-3; abundance: .; CDR3aa: CASSFLTSGGAWRTDTQYF
v_gene: TRBV20-1; j_gene: TRBJ2-7; abundance: .; CDR3aa: CSASVAGAPGEQYF
v_gene: TRBV5-4; j_gene: TRBJ2-1; abundance: few; CDR3aa: CASRSGTSGRDYNEQFF
v_gene: TRBV6-2/TRBV6-3; j_gene: TRBJ1-5; abundance: .; CDR3aa: CASSGGRRARHF
v_gene: TRBV6-1; j_gene: TRBJ1-2; abundance: few; CDR3aa: CASDETGALNSYGYTF